A single sample gave rise to the 10 T cell receptor beta chains below, sequenced in a study of cytomegalovirus exposure and HLA in healthy donors (TCRdb year 2017). Libraries came from the immunoSEQ multiplex PCR assay. Sourced from immuneACCESS, this table was stored by TCRdb with only in-frame sequences that have V and J called. A share of the clones is absent; for the studies checked, an unresolved V gene accounts for under half, and the remainder has no known explanation. For this sample there are approximately 260,000 clones; roughly 86% appear just once. 1% to 1.5% of the sample lies in the top ten. Sequenced sample: PBMCs. All receptors come from a woman aged 25 to 39 in good health and CMV-seropositive.

V usage is TRBV5-4 and J usage is TRBJ1-3; possible D gene TRBD1, 5 bases. Trimming removed 3 bases at V and 2 bases at J, with 12 bases between. Per germline, CDR1 SGHNT and CDR2 YYREEE (reference sequence). This CDR3 has 15 residues. Here the CDR3 reads CASSSGGDAGNTIYF. Written as DNA, the CDR3 is TGTGCCAGCAGCTCGGGGGGGGATGCTGGAAACACCATATATTTT.

The rearrangement links TRBV6-1 to TRBJ2-1; D may be TRBD2 (5 bases). V was pared by 8 bases and J by 8 bases, with 19 bases between. The CDR3 consists of 14 residues. CDR1 MNHNS and CDR2 SASEGT come from the germline V gene. CDR3 coding DNA: TGTGCCAGCGCCCCTAAAGGGAGTTTCGATGAGCAGTTCTTC. Translating it yields CASAPKGSFDEQFF.

The chain's CDR3 is CATKESAGLAPEQYF. The CDR3 nucleotides read TGTGCCACCAAAGAATCAGCCGGACTAGCCCCTGAGCAGTACTTC. This chain joins TRBV2 and TRBJ2-7; 8 nucleotides align to TRBD2. The CDR3 consists of 15 residues. Germline-derived CDR1 and CDR2 are SNHLY and FYNNEI. V shed 10 bases and J 7 bases; nucleotides not matched to a gene: 18.

Remarks on this clone: At one of its ends the junction is not consistent with the germline gene, which may arise from a read error. This rearrangement joins TRBV5-1 to TRBJ2-1, with 12 bases matching TRBD2. Germline V gene sequence: CDR1 SGHRS, CDR2 YFSETQ. This CDR3 is built from 16 residues. The CDR3, as DNA: TGCGCCAGCAGCTTGGCAACGGGACTAGCGGGCTCCCGAAGGATCTTC. Its translation: CASSLATGLAGSRRIF.

This clone was seen just once. This chain links TRBV27 with TRBJ2-7; 8 positions match TRBD2. The V and J ends lost 7 bases and 4 bases, in that order; junction bases with no gene match: 15. Germline CDR1 is MNHEY and CDR2 is SMNVEV (reference sequence). The CDR3 length is 16 residues. The CDR3 sequence is CASTPWGAGGGYEQYF. CDR3 nucleotides: TGTGCCAGCACCCCCTGGGGGGCGGGAGGTGGTTACGAGCAGTACTTC.

This chain joins TRBV27 and TRBJ1-2; D gene unclear. The CDR3 loop spans 16 amino acids. Trimming took 4 bases from V and 4 from J, leaving 19 bases between them. The germline V gene has CDR1 MNHEY and CDR2 SMNVEV (reference sequence). The DNA for the CDR3 is TGTGCCAGCAGTTCCTCGGGAGGTGAGGAAAGCTATGGCTACACCTTC. It encodes CASSSSGGEESYGYTF.

In DNA form, the CDR3 reads TGTGCCTGGAGTCGGCAGGGCCCCTACGAGCAGTACTTC. Its translation: CAWSRQGPYEQYF. This chain connects TRBV30 to TRBJ2-7, with D possibly being TRBD1 (5 bases). CDR3 length: 13 amino acids. The ends were cut back, 2 bases at V and 2 bases at J, with 10 bases in the middle. From germline, CDR1 is GTSNPN and CDR2 SVGIG (reference sequence). Full variable domain (rest looked up from reference TRBV30 and TRBJ2-7): SQTIHQWPATLVQPVGSPLSLECTVEGTSNPNLYWYRQAAGRGLQLLFYSVGIGQISSEVPQNLSASRPQDRQFILSSKKLLLSDSGFYLCAWSRQGPYEQYFGPGTRLTVT.

This chain joins TRBV4-2 and TRBJ2-1, with 16 bases fitting TRBD2. The CDR3 extends over 22 amino acids. Trimming at V came to 0 bases and at J to 6 bases, leaving 17 bases not matched to a gene. Germline V gene data show CDR1 as LGHNA and CDR2 as YNFKEQ. The CDR3 sequence: CASSQDNTPGLAGGLGFNEQFF. As DNA, the CDR3 is TGTGCCAGCAGCCAAGACAATACACCGGGACTAGCGGGAGGGCTGGGGTTCAATGAGCAGTTCTTC.

The V and J genes are TRBV7-2 and TRBJ2-7; a weak D match, TRBD1 (5 bases). Germline V gene lookup returns CDR1 SGHTA and CDR2 FQGNSA. The CDR3 is 14 residues long. Trimming stripped 1 base from V and 5 bases from J, with 12 bases between. DNA for the CDR3: TGTGCCAGCAGCTTAGTCTCACAGGCGAACGAGCAGTACTTC. Encoded protein: CASSLVSQANEQYF.

This clone appeared once. This chain links TRBV5-4 with TRBJ2-1; 12 bases are a match to TRBD2. The CDR3 is 16 amino acids. Trimming took 3 bases from V and 1 from J; bases not matched to a gene: 2. Germline V lookup: CDR1 SGHNT, CDR2 YYREEE (reference sequence). CDR3 sequence: CASSSGLAGSYNEQFF. CDR3 nucleotides: TGTGCCAGCAGCTCCGGACTAGCGGGATCCTACAATGAGCAGTTCTTC. The complete variable domain, with remaining parts taken from reference TRBV5-4 and TRBJ2-1, reads ETGVTQSPTHLIKTRGQQVTLRCSSQSGHNTVSWYQQALGQGPQFIFQYYREEENGRGNFPPRFSGLQFPNYSSELNVNALELDDSALYLCASSSGLAGSYNEQFFGPGTRLTVL.